One and the same sample provided the 21 T cell receptor beta chains below, sequenced in a study of blood T cell repertoires in COVID-19. Using immunoSEQ multiplex PCR, the repertoire was profiled, and TCRdb retains in-frame clones only, with some absent. The repertoire holds fewer than 110,000 clones, with about 89% as singletons. The sample taken for sequencing was peripheral blood. Source of these receptors: a man aged 35 to 55 with active or convalescent COVID-19.

V is TRBV5-1 and J is TRBJ2-4; D is unclear. V lost 2 bases, J lost 0 bases, and 6 bases lay in between. This CDR3 spans 14 amino acids. Germline CDR1 reads SGHRS; CDR2 reads YFSETQ. The CDR3 protein is CASSLNLAKNIQYF. DNA for the CDR3: TGCGCCAGCAGCTTAAATCTAGCCAAAAACATTCAGTACTTC. Together with reference TRBV5-1 and TRBJ2-4, the CDR3 gives the full variable domain: KAGVTQTPRYLIKTRGQQVTLSCSPISGHRSVSWYQQTPGQGLQFLFEYFSETQRNKGNFPGRFSGRQFSNSRSEMNVSTLELGDSALYLCASSLNLAKNIQYFGAGTRLSVL.

The V gene is TRBV7-9, the J gene TRBJ2-3, with a tentative D call TRBD1 (6 bases). CDR3 length equals 15 residues. Deletions cut 6 bases from V and 2 bases from J, with 15 bases between. Germline-derived CDR1 and CDR2 are SEHNR and FQNEAQ (reference sequence). In DNA form, the CDR3 reads TGTGCCAGCAGAATGATAGGGGGATCCACAGATACGCAGTATTTT. Translation: CASRMIGGSTDTQYF.

The V and J genes are TRBV7-3 and TRBJ1-2; D gene uncertain. Trimming shortened V by 2 bases and J by 10 bases, and 17 bases separated the two germline ends. The CDR3 runs to 14 residues. The V gene's germline CDR1 is SGHTA and CDR2 FQGTGA. CDR3 loop: CASSLHGAELNYTF. The DNA of the CDR3 is TGTGCCAGCAGCTTACATGGAGCGGAGCTTAACTACACCTTC.

This clone was picked up one time. This chain uses TRBV3-1 (or the pseudogene TRBV3-2) with TRBJ1-2; 9 nucleotides agree with TRBD1. The CDR3 totals 13 residues. Germline V gives CDR1 LGHDT, CDR2 YNNKEL (reference sequence). V lost 6 bases and J lost 8; bases outside the gene matches: 7. CDR3 sequence reads: CASRETGGKGYTF. The CDR3 DNA is TGTGCCAGCAGAGAGACAGGGGGAAAAGGCTACACCTTC.

The chain links TRBV11-2 to TRBJ2-7; TRBD2 might be the D (6 bases). The CDR3 length is 15 residues. Germline-derived CDR1 and CDR2 are SGHAT and FQNNGV. V shed 5 bases and J shed 2 bases, with 16 bases lying between them. The CDR3 reads CASSPPLSGTYEQYF. The CDR3, as DNA: TGTGCCAGCAGCCCACCGCTTAGCGGTACCTACGAGCAGTACTTC.

The chain carries TRBV21-1 and TRBJ2-1; TRBD2 is the table's D call and was not checked against the DNA. TRBV21-1 is deemed a pseudogene. The CDR3 has 16 residues. The CDR3 bases are TGTGCCAGCAGCAAAAACGGGGGAGGGGCCTGCAATGAGCAGTTCTTC. Residues: CASSKNGGGACNEQFF.

This sequence joins TRBV7-2 and TRBJ2-7; D is undetermined. This CDR3 spans 14 amino acids. Germline V gene sequence: CDR1 SGHTA, CDR2 FQGNSA. Trimming took off 0 bases at V and 3 bases at J, with 9 bases between the two ends. CDR3 coding DNA: TGTGCCAGCAGCTTAGCGCTAAAAAACTACGAGCAGTACTTC. Encoded protein: CASSLALKNYEQYF.

The chain carries TRBV24-1 and TRBJ2-1, with 9 bases matching TRBD1. V shed 7 bases and J 8 bases; nucleotides not matched to a gene: 8. Per germline, CDR1 KGHDR and CDR2 SFDVKD. The CDR3 consists of 14 residues. The CDR3: CATRDDRGGDEQFF. The CDR3 nucleotides read TGTGCCACCAGGGATGACAGGGGGGGCGATGAGCAGTTCTTC.

The J gene is TRBJ2-2, the V gene TRBV9; the D is unclear. This CDR3 has 11 residues. The V end was cut by 2 bases, the J end by 7 bases, with 3 bases between. CDR1 is SGDLS, CDR2 YYNGEE, per germline. This chain's CDR3 is CASSVVGELFF. DNA of the CDR3: TGTGCCAGCAGCGTCGTCGGGGAGCTGTTTTTT.

This chain connects TRBV11-2 to TRBJ1-6, with TRBD1 identical over 8 bases. The trim removed 1 base at V and 9 bases at J, leaving 11 bases unmatched. Germline CDR1 reads SGHAT; CDR2 reads FQNNGV. CDR3 size: 17 residues. Written as DNA, the CDR3 is TGTGCCAGCAGCTTAGTTGGGCAGGGGGCGTCGGGTTCACCCCTCCACTTT. Protein: CASSLVGQGASGSPLHF.

The genes are TRBV7-9 and TRBJ2-2; D is perhaps TRBD1 (5 bases). Deletions cut 1 base from V and 3 bases from J, with 6 bases between. The CDR3 has 14 amino acids. Germline V gives CDR1 SEHNR, CDR2 FQNEAQ (reference sequence). CDR3 loop: CASSLGGYTGELFF. CDR3 coding DNA: TGTGCCAGCAGCTTAGGGGGCTACACCGGGGAGCTGTTTTTT.

V gene TRBV18 combines with J gene TRBJ2-5; 7 nucleotides align to TRBD1. CDR3 length: 13 residues. Germline CDR1 reads KGHSH; CDR2 reads LQKENI. After removal of 4 bases from V and 4 bases from J, the junction contained 3 bases not matched to a gene. The CDR3 DNA is TGTGCCAGCTCACGGGACAGTAGAGAGACCCAGTACTTC. This gives the protein CASSRDSRETQYF.

The chain links TRBV5-1 to TRBJ2-7; 11 nucleotides match TRBD2. V gave up 3 bases and J gave up 5 bases; unmatched junction bases: 10. The CDR3 loop spans 16 amino acids. The germline V gene has CDR1 SGHRS and CDR2 YFSETQ. Here the CDR3 DNA reads TGCGCCAGCAGCTGGTCCTATAGCGGGAGGGCAGACGAGCAGTACTTC. Protein sequence: CASSWSYSGRADEQYF.

The rearrangement links TRBV6-6 to TRBJ2-5; unclear D gene. CDR1 and CDR2 (germline): MNHNY, SVGAGI (reference sequence). The CDR3 sequence is 14 residues long. The V gene lost 8 bases and the J gene lost 1 base, with 14 bases spanning the gap. The CDR3: CASGGRSAQETQYF. DNA of the CDR3: TGTGCCAGCGGCGGAAGGAGCGCCCAAGAGACCCAGTACTTC.

V usage is TRBV2 and J usage is TRBJ2-5, with D possibly TRBD2 on 5 matching bases. CDR3 length: 11 residues. CDR1 and CDR2 from the germline V gene are SNHLY and FYNNEI. Trimming stripped 6 bases from V and 5 bases from J, with 7 bases between. This CDR3 reads CASRTGETQYF. The CDR3 coding sequence is TGTGCCAGCAGGACGGGGGAGACCCAGTACTTC.

This chain joins TRBV28 and TRBJ2-5; no definite D call. Germline-derived CDR1 and CDR2 are MDHEN and SYDVKM. V was clipped by 3 bases and J by 0 bases, with 8 bases between them. This CDR3 contains 14 residues. Here the CDR3 DNA reads TGTGCCAGCAGTTTTACTCCGTACCAAGAGACCCAGTACTTC. This codes for CASSFTPYQETQYF.

V and J are TRBV27 and TRBJ1-5; a weak D match, TRBD1 (5 bases). There are 16 residues in the CDR3. Germline loops: CDR1 MNHEY, CDR2 SMNVEV (reference sequence). Trimming took 0 bases from V and 2 from J, leaving 11 bases between them. The CDR3 spells CASSLSGIGGNQPQHF. In nucleotides, the CDR3 is TGTGCCAGCAGTTTATCTGGGATAGGGGGCAATCAGCCCCAGCATTTT.

The J gene is TRBJ2-7, the V gene TRBV3-1 (or the pseudogene TRBV3-2); 13 bases fit TRBD2. There are 16 residues in the CDR3. V trimming: 4 bases; J trimming: 5 bases; junction bases outside the gene matches: 8. Germline CDR1 LGHDT, CDR2 YNNKEL (reference sequence). The CDR3 bases are TGTGCCAGCAGCCCACCCGGACTAGCGGGAGCCCACGAGCAGTACTTC. It is translated as CASSPPGLAGAHEQYF.

Remarks on this clone: One junction end disagrees with the germline gene, perhaps due to a read error. The chain employs TRBV6-5 and TRBJ2-2, with 9 bases that match TRBD1. The CDR3 totals 16 residues. Germline CDR1 and CDR2: MNHEY and SVGAGI. The CDR3 spells CASSNSGTGSTGELFF. CDR3 nucleotides: TGTGCCAGCAGTAACTCCGGGACAGGGAGCACCGGGGAGCTGTTTTTT.

The J gene is TRBJ1-2, the V gene TRBV30, with D perhaps matching TRBD1 (5 bases). Deletions cut 0 bases from V and 7 bases from J, with 15 bases between. The germline V gene encodes CDR1 GTSNPN and CDR2 SVGIG (reference sequence). The CDR3 has 14 residues. DNA for the CDR3: TGTGCCTGGAGTGTAATTTCAGGGAAGTTTGGCTACACCTTC. Amino acid sequence: CAWSVISGKFGYTF.

The chain carries TRBV7-2 and TRBJ2-7, with D perhaps TRBD1 (5 bases). This CDR3 region has 14 residues. Trimming stripped 6 bases from V and 2 bases from J, with 14 bases between. Per the germline V gene, CDR1 is SGHTA and CDR2 is FQGNSA. The CDR3 DNA sequence: TGTGCCAGCAGGATGACATGGGGCCCCTACGAGCAGTACTTC. This encodes CASRMTWGPYEQYF.